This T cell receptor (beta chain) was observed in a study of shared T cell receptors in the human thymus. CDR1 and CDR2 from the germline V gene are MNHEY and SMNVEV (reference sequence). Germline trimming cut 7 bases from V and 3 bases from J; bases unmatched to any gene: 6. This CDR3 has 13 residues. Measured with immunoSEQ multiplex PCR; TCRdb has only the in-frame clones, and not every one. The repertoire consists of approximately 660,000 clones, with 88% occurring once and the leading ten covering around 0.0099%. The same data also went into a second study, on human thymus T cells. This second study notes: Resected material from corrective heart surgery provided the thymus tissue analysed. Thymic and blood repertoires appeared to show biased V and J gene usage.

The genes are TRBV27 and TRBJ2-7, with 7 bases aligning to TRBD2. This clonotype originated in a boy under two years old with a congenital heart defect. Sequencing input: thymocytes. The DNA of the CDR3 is TGTGCCAGCAATGGCGGGAGTAGCTACGAGCAGTACTTC. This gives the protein CASNGGSSYEQYF.